Each of the 20 T cell receptor beta chains below was sequenced from the same sample in a study of T-cell reconstitution after alpha-beta-depleted transplantation in children. The TCRbeta library incorporated unique molecular identifiers. Via MiXCR, TCRdb re-called the PCR reads, giving one row per CDR3 protein. The table has about 610,000 distinct CDR3 sequences, roughly 10% seen once. Sequencing used PBMCs from the stem cell graft donor, obtained from the stem cell graft. The receptor set was obtained from a human donor who donated a stem cell graft to a child with acute myeloid leukemia.

This clonotype was found many times. CDR3 in amino acids: CASSVFGTSVNEQFF. The CDR3 DNA sequence: TGTGCCAGCAGCGTATTCGGGACTAGCGTCAATGAGCAGTTCTTC. This sequence joins TRBV7-2 and TRBJ2-1; TRBD2 aligns across 10 bases. The CDR3 spans 15 residues. Looked up from germline, CDR1 is SGHTA and CDR2 is FQGNSA. J gave up 6 bases and V 5 bases, and 7 bases lay outside the gene matches.

This clonotype has more than one count but fewer than ten. The chain recombines TRBV28 with TRBJ1-6; D ambiguous. Trimming removed 4 bases at V and 14 bases at J, with 12 bases between. The CDR3 has 12 residues. Germline V gene lookup returns CDR1 MDHEN and CDR2 SYDVKM. CDR3 sequence reads: CASSSRSGTLHF. CDR3 DNA sequence: TGTGCCAGCAGTTCCCGGTCCGGGACCCTCCACTTT.

This clonotype has at least ten counts. This chain links TRBV28 with TRBJ2-3; D is uncertain. CDR3 length: 19 amino acids. Per the germline V gene, CDR1 is MDHEN and CDR2 is SYDVKM. V lost 7 bases to trimming and J lost 4 bases, with 30 bases between them. For the CDR3, the DNA is TGTGCCAGCACCCCTTACCCCCCTCTGGCAGGTTCATACGCAGATACGCAGTATTTT. Protein: CASTPYPPLAGSYADTQYF.

The chain carries TRBV7-9 and TRBJ2-2; D is perhaps TRBD2 (5 bases). CDR3 length equals 14 residues. The germline V gene encodes CDR1 SEHNR and CDR2 FQNEAQ (reference sequence). Trimming pared 2 bases from V and 6 bases from J, leaving 10 bases between. The DNA for the CDR3 is TGTGCCAGCAGCTTAAAGGCCGGGGCCGGGGAGCTGTTTTTT. Translated: CASSLKAGAGELFF.

The gene calls are TRBV14 and TRBJ2-1, with D possibly TRBD2 on 5 matching bases. Between the trimmed V and J ends, which lost 6 bases and 6 bases, there was a span of 21 bases. The CDR3 extends over 16 amino acids. From germline, CDR1 is SGHDN and CDR2 FVKESK. The CDR3 DNA reads TGTGCCAGCAGACCTAGCTCCCCGATGGTGGGCAATGAGCAGTTCTTC. Amino acid sequence: CASRPSSPMVGNEQFF.

This clonotype was observed a few times. One end of the junction does not line up with germline, which may come from a read error. This chain connects TRBV20-1 to TRBJ2-5; 13 positions match TRBD2. The length of the CDR3 is 16 residues. Germline CDR1 reads DFQATT; CDR2 reads SNEGSKA (reference sequence). This chain's CDR3 is CCATWALAGGGETQYF. CDR3 DNA sequence: TGCTGTGCTACCTGGGCACTAGCGGGAGGGGGGGAGACCCAGTACTTC.

This clonotype has just a few counts. J is TRBJ1-1 and V is TRBV29-1; D unresolved. CDR1 is SQVTM, CDR2 ANQGSEA, per germline. CDR3 length equals 12 residues. The germline V and J ends were trimmed by 7 bases and 1 base, with 10 bases remaining between them. For the CDR3, the DNA is TGCAGCGCCCGAGAGAGGAACACTGAAGCTTTCTTT. Protein product: CSARERNTEAFF.

The chain is built from TRBV11-1 and TRBJ2-1; D gene ambiguous. CDR1 and CDR2 (germline): SGHAT, FQDESV (reference sequence). V lost 5 bases and J 6 bases, leaving 17 bases between the germline ends. The CDR3 is 15 residues long. The CDR3 DNA reads TGTGCCAGCAGCCCCAACCCCTCTTCTGGCAATGAGCAGTTCTTC. Its protein product is CASSPNPSSGNEQFF.

The chain is built from TRBV20-1 and TRBJ2-7, with 7 bases aligning to TRBD1. J gave up 2 bases and V 5 bases, and 12 bases lay outside the gene matches. This CDR3 spans 15 amino acids. CDR1 is DFQATT, CDR2 SNEGSKA, per germline (reference sequence). CDR3 region: CSAYPGTALPYEQYF. The DNA of the CDR3 is TGCAGTGCTTATCCCGGGACAGCCTTACCCTACGAGCAGTACTTC.

This clonotype was picked up a small number of times. V gene TRBV24-1 combines with J gene TRBJ2-1; D unclear. Germline CDR1 KGHDR, CDR2 SFDVKD. The V gene lost 0 bases and the J gene lost 8 bases, with 10 bases spanning the gap. The CDR3 is 14 amino acids. CDR3 nucleotides: TGTGCCACCAGTGATTTGAATTTAAAGGATGAGCAGTTCTTC. Translation gives CATSDLNLKDEQFF.

In this sample, this clonotype turned up a few times. The CDR3 nucleotides read TGTGCCAGCATAGGGCACACTGAAGCTTTCTTT. Protein: CASIGHTEAFF. The V gene is TRBV6-5, the J gene TRBJ1-1, with D unclear. The CDR3 consists of 11 residues. Trimming removed 7 bases from V and 3 bases from J, with 6 bases in between. The germline V gene encodes CDR1 MNHEY and CDR2 SVGAGI.

The rearrangement joins TRBV6-2 or TRBV6-3 to TRBJ1-5, with D possibly matching TRBD1 (6 bases). CDR1 MNHEY and CDR2 SVGEGT come from the germline V gene. V was clipped by 5 bases and J by 4 bases, with 18 bases between them. The CDR3 consists of 16 residues. The CDR3 nucleotides read TGTGCCAGCAGTCCCCAGGGGATGGGTAGGAATCAGCCCCAGCATTTT. Translation: CASSPQGMGRNQPQHF.

This clonotype was counted only a few times. The chain has TRBV20-1 and TRBJ2-2; D is perhaps TRBD2 (7 bases). V was shortened by 3 bases and J by 3 bases, with 14 bases between the two germline ends. Germline CDR1 DFQATT, CDR2 SNEGSKA (reference sequence). CDR3 length equals 15 residues. CDR3 protein: CSARQAGQYTGELFF. The CDR3 DNA reads TGCAGTGCTAGGCAAGCGGGACAATACACCGGGGAGCTGTTTTTT.

The chain carries TRBV7-2 and TRBJ2-7; D unclear. The CDR3 sequence is 15 residues long. Germline-derived CDR1 and CDR2 are SGHTA and FQGNSA. The ends were cut back, 2 bases at V and 2 bases at J, with 13 bases in the middle. The CDR3 DNA reads as TGTGCCAGCAGCTTAATGGGTCCAACCACCTACGAGCAGTACTTC. This gives the protein CASSLMGPTTYEQYF.

Many counts were recorded for this clonotype. As DNA, the CDR3 is TGTGCCAGCAGCACCCGACTAGCGGGAGGGCCCGATACGCAGTATTTT. Protein sequence: CASSTRLAGGPDTQYF. This sequence joins TRBV7-2 and TRBJ2-3, with 14 bases matching TRBD2. The CDR3 is made up of 16 amino acids. CDR1 and CDR2 from the germline V gene are SGHTA and FQGNSA. Losses at the gene ends were 5 bases for V and 6 bases for J; bases not matched to a gene: 7.

This clonotype showed up many times. The CDR3 nucleotides are TGTGCCAGCAGTGAAATGTTGGGCCCAGAGCAGTACTTC. It is translated as CASSEMLGPEQYF. The chain carries TRBV2 and TRBJ2-7, with D unresolved. V lost 2 bases, J lost 7 bases, and 12 bases lay in between. Germline V gene data show CDR1 as SNHLY and CDR2 as FYNNEI. The CDR3 runs 13 residues.

This clonotype appeared many times. The chain couples TRBV15 to TRBJ2-2; D is ambiguous. V shed 4 bases and J shed 3 bases, with 6 bases lying between them. The CDR3 contains 13 residues. Germline V gene data show CDR1 as LNHNV and CDR2 as YYDKDF (reference sequence). This CDR3 is CATSIRHTGELFF. The CDR3 DNA follows: TGTGCCACCAGCATCCGGCACACCGGGGAGCTGTTTTTT.

The V gene is TRBV3-1, the J gene TRBJ1-2; 11 nucleotides align to TRBD1. From germline, CDR1 is LGHDT and CDR2 YNNKEL (reference sequence). The length of the CDR3 is 13 residues. With V trimmed by 7 bases and J by 6 bases, 4 bases remained unmatched. CDR3 DNA sequence: TGTGCCAGCAAGTTGGGACAGGGGGATGGCTACACCTTC. Protein: CASKLGQGDGYTF.

Details on this clonotype: A much larger clone lies a single base off, so this may be a read error. The rearrangement links TRBV6-2 or TRBV6-3 to TRBJ2-1; 11 nucleotides line up with TRBD2. The trim removed 3 bases at V and 2 bases at J, leaving 3 bases unmatched. This CDR3 is built from 16 residues. Per germline, CDR1 MNHEY and CDR2 SVGEGT. CDR3 protein: CASSYSGRAPYNEQFF. The CDR3 DNA is TGTGCCAGCAGTTATAGCGGGAGGGCCCCCTACAATGAGCAGTTCTTC.

This clonotype was seen at least ten times. The chain has TRBV9 and TRBJ2-1, with TRBD2 matching over 10 bases. The germline gives CDR1 SGDLS, CDR2 YYNGEE. V was pared by 0 bases and J by 12 bases, with 9 bases of the junction left unmatched. The CDR3 covers 15 residues. The CDR3 loop is CASSVAPTSGNLQFF. The CDR3 nucleotides are TGTGCCAGCAGCGTAGCCCCCACTAGCGGGAATTTGCAGTTCTTC.